Detailed here is one T cell receptor beta chain. The record originates from a study of control samples from healthy donors and cancer patients. V dropped 3 bases and J dropped 6; count of bases not matched to a gene: 3. This CDR3 spans 13 amino acids. The germline V gene encodes CDR1 SGHAT and CDR2 FQNNGV. Using immunoSEQ multiplex PCR, the repertoire was profiled, and TCRdb retains in-frame clones only, with some absent. Here the sample spans about 150,000 clones, 90% to 95% being singletons. The clonotype originates from a young man in good health. The rearrangement joins TRBV11-2 to TRBJ1-2; 8 bases fit TRBD1. The sequencing sample was made of blood. CDR3 in DNA: TGTGCCAGCAGCTTTACAGGGGGGGATGGCTACACCTTC. Encoded protein: CASSFTGGDGYTF.